This T cell receptor beta chain was profiled in a study of T cell changes during pregnancy in multiple sclerosis. Germline V gene sequence: CDR1 MGHRA, CDR2 YSYEKL. CDR3 length: 17 residues. J gave up 2 bases and V 4 bases, and 10 bases lay outside the gene matches. Repertoires were generated with immunoSEQ multiplex PCR, while TCRdb's copy carries only in-frame clones and drops some. The sample includes roughly 30,000 clones, approximately 87% of them seen just once. This clone showed up many times. This receptor was obtained from a female donor with multiple sclerosis, enrolled in a pregnancy study. The rearrangement uses TRBV4-1 and TRBJ2-3, with 9 bases aligning to TRBD2. Sequenced here: CD8+ T cells from peripheral blood mononuclear cells, sampled after pregnancy. The CDR3 DNA sequence: TGCGCCAGCAGCCTAGTCGCAGCGGGGGGCCCCACAGATACGCAGTATTTT. This sequence encodes CASSLVAAGGPTDTQYF.